The 30 T cell receptor beta chains presented below share a single source sample, sequenced in a study of blood T cells in healthy people across ages. A second PCR of roughly 7 to 11 cycles used a sample-barcoded 5' primer and a J-beta primer mix. TCRdb processed the 5' RACE reads anew with MiXCR; each CDR3 protein has one entry. Of some 690,000 distinct CDR3 sequences listed, approximately 22% were seen once; the top ten hold around a fifth. Sequencing was carried out using blood. Receptor source: a man between 65 and 85 years old in good health.

In this sample, this clonotype turned up a few times. The chain recombines TRBV9 with TRBJ1-3; weak D call: TRBD1 (6 bases). In germline, CDR1 is SGDLS, CDR2 YYNGEE. The V end lost 0 bases, the J end lost 0 bases, and 10 bases lay between the germline ends. The CDR3 spans 16 residues. CDR3 coding DNA: TGTGCCAGCAGCGTAGCCGGACAGACCTCTGGAAACACCATATATTTT. Protein: CASSVAGQTSGNTIYF.

This clonotype was observed at least ten times. V usage is TRBV4-3 and J usage is TRBJ2-3; 9 bases line up with TRBD2. Germline values: CDR1 LGHNA, CDR2 YSLEER. This CDR3 contains 15 residues. The V and J ends lost 3 bases and 4 bases, in that order; junction bases with no gene match: 5. CDR3 amino acids: CASSQYRTSADTQYF. The CDR3 coding sequence is TGCGCCAGCAGCCAGTATCGGACTAGCGCAGATACGCAGTATTTT.

This clonotype was picked up a small number of times. The chain carries TRBV27 and TRBJ1-1; D possibly corresponds to TRBD1 (6 bases). Trimming removed 5 bases at V and 4 bases at J, with 14 bases between. This CDR3 has 14 amino acids. Germline CDR1 and CDR2: MNHEY and SMNVEV (reference sequence). The CDR3 DNA sequence: TGTGCCAGCAGTCGGACAGCAGTTTTCACTGAAGCTTTCTTT. Residues: CASSRTAVFTEAFF.

The chain combines TRBV20-1 with TRBJ1-1; a weak D match, TRBD1 (5 bases). V was pared by 6 bases and J by 0 bases, with 14 bases between. CDR3 length: 14 residues. Looked up from germline, CDR1 is DFQATT and CDR2 is SNEGSKA (reference sequence). The CDR3 sequence is CSALQAPMNTEAFF. The CDR3 DNA reads TGCAGTGCCCTACAGGCTCCCATGAACACTGAAGCTTTCTTT.

This clonotype appeared a single time. A junction end diverges from the germline sequence, so it may reflect a read error. This chain joins TRBV12-3 or TRBV12-4 and TRBJ2-3; 7 bases agree with TRBD2. The CDR3 is 16 residues long. DNA for the CDR3: TGTGCCAGCAGTTTTGAGCGGGGAGGGTACACAGATGCGCAGTATTTT. Translating gives CASSFERGGYTDAQYF.

The chain is built from TRBV10-3 and TRBJ2-3; 7 positions agree with TRBD2. This CDR3 is 13 amino acids long. V shed 10 bases and J 0 bases; nucleotides not matched to a gene: 4. Germline CDR1 reads ENHRY; CDR2 reads SYGVKD. The CDR3 DNA sequence: TGTGCCAGTCTAGCGGATAGCACAGATACGCAGTATTTT. Protein product: CASLADSTDTQYF.

This clonotype was seen more than once but under ten times. CDR3 residues: CASSELADRGGYGYTF. CDR3 in DNA: TGTGCCAGCAGTGAGCTGGCGGACAGGGGTGGGTATGGCTACACCTTC. The gene calls are TRBV25-1 and TRBJ1-2; TRBD1 matches at 9 bases. CDR3 size: 16 residues. Germline CDR1 and CDR2: MGHDK and SYGVNS. J lost 5 bases, V lost 3 bases, and 10 bases had no gene match.

This clonotype was detected a few times. The V and J genes are TRBV28 and TRBJ2-5, with 9 bases lining up with TRBD2. The tail of the sequence fits TRBJ2-7 better, so the J call may be wrong. This CDR3 has 13 amino acids. Germline V lookup: CDR1 MDHEN, CDR2 SYDVKM. CDR3 in amino acids: CASSSPSGVEQYF. CDR3 DNA: TGTGCCAGCAGTTCTCCTAGCGGGGTCGAGCAGTACTTC.

V usage is TRBV6-6 and J usage is TRBJ2-5; a weak D match, TRBD2 (5 bases). The end of the DNA aligns better with TRBJ2-1, so the J call may be wrong. There are 12 residues in the CDR3. The V gene's germline CDR1 is MNHNY and CDR2 SVGAGI (reference sequence). The CDR3: CASSPASPEQFF. In DNA, the CDR3 is TGTGCCAGCAGCCCTGCTAGCCCCGAGCAGTTCTTC.

The J gene is TRBJ2-7, the V gene TRBV7-2, with a weak D call TRBD1 (6 bases). Germline CDR1 SGHTA, CDR2 FQGNSA. V shed 3 bases and J shed 7 bases, with 13 bases lying between them. The CDR3 is 13 amino acids. CDR3 nucleotides: TGTGCCAGCAGCTTCCTACCGACAGGAGAGCAGTACTTC. As protein: CASSFLPTGEQYF. The full variable domain, in which reference TRBV7-2 and TRBJ2-7 provide the parts outside the CDR3, is GAGVSQSPSNKVTEKGKDVELRCDPISGHTALYWYRQSLGQGLEFLIYFQGNSAPDKSGLPSDRFSAERTGGSVSTLTIQRTQQEDSAVYLCASSFLPTGEQYFGPGTRLTVT.

The chain couples TRBV3-1 to TRBJ2-5; D is unclear. Trimming pared 2 bases from V and 1 base from J, leaving 8 bases between. CDR1 LGHDT and CDR2 YNNKEL come from the germline V gene (reference sequence). There are 14 residues in the CDR3. CDR3 sequence reads: CASSQFVSQETQYF. The CDR3 DNA sequence: TGTGCCAGCAGCCAATTTGTTTCCCAAGAGACCCAGTACTTC.

The chain is built from TRBV12-3 or TRBV12-4 and TRBJ1-1, with 9 bases fitting TRBD1. With V trimmed by 6 bases and J by 3 bases, 8 bases remained unmatched. The CDR3 loop spans 15 amino acids. This CDR3 reads CASSQGDRAYTEAFF. CDR3 DNA: TGTGCCAGCAGCCAGGGGGACAGGGCTTACACTGAAGCTTTCTTT.

This clonotype was observed a handful of times. The CDR3 DNA is TGTGCCAGCAGTGAACGGTGGGAGAGACAGCAAGAGACCCAGTACTTC. The encoded protein is CASSERWERQQETQYF. The V call is TRBV6-1, the J call TRBJ2-5, with D possibly being TRBD1 or TRBD2 (5 bases each). Per germline, CDR1 MNHNS and CDR2 SASEGT. The CDR3 has 16 amino acids. V dropped 2 bases and J dropped 2 bases, with 15 bases sitting between them.

V usage is TRBV5-5 and J usage is TRBJ2-3, with TRBD2 matching over 11 bases. The CDR3 extends over 20 amino acids. The trim removed 0 bases at V and 5 bases at J, leaving 17 bases unmatched. Germline-derived CDR1 and CDR2 are SGHKS and YYEKEE (reference sequence). DNA of the CDR3: TGTGCCAGCAGCTTGGCCCTTCTAGCGGGAGGTTTTTACCCGGGAGATACGCAGTATTTT. Translated: CASSLALLAGGFYPGDTQYF.

This clonotype was counted between two and nine times. The genes are TRBV20-1 and TRBJ2-5; 9 positions match TRBD1. The V segment lost 6 bases and the J segment 2 bases; nucleotides outside the gene matches: 7. CDR3 length: 14 residues. Germline V gene lookup returns CDR1 DFQATT and CDR2 SNEGSKA (reference sequence). CDR3 residues: CSARTGTGQETQYF. The CDR3, as DNA: TGCAGTGCCCGAACCGGGACAGGGCAAGAGACCCAGTACTTC.

The chain combines TRBV14 with TRBJ1-1; 7 bases align to TRBD1. CDR1 and CDR2 from the germline V gene are SGHDN and FVKESK. The V gene end was trimmed by 5 bases and the J gene end by 4 bases; junction bases not matched to a gene: 10. This CDR3 comprises 15 residues. CDR3 residues: CASSWGQLGTTEAFF. The CDR3 nucleotides read TGTGCCAGCAGCTGGGGACAGTTGGGGACCACTGAAGCTTTCTTT.

The chain uses TRBV24-1 and TRBJ2-1, with 7 nucleotides matching TRBD2. The J call may be incorrect, as the DNA end agrees better with TRBJ2-7. CDR1 and CDR2 (germline): KGHDR, SFDVKD. The CDR3 has 20 residues. This CDR3 is CATSEKPGRGIGLVSYEQYV. CDR3 sequence (DNA): TGTGCCACCAGTGAAAAACCGGGACGGGGAATTGGACTAGTCTCCTACGAGCAGTACGTC.

The gene calls are TRBV6-4 and TRBJ2-3; D tentatively reads TRBD1 or TRBD2 (5 bases each). The V gene lost 4 bases and the J gene lost 0 bases, with 5 bases spanning the gap. This CDR3 is 13 amino acids long. CDR1 and CDR2 (germline): MRHNA, SNTAGT. CDR3 sequence reads: CASSGDSTDTQYF. The CDR3, as DNA: TGTGCCAGCAGTGGGGACAGCACAGATACGCAGTATTTT.

This clonotype has a handful of counts. This chain connects TRBV18 to TRBJ1-1; no definite D call. The germline V and J ends were trimmed by 8 bases and 6 bases, with 22 bases remaining between them. From germline, CDR1 is KGHSH and CDR2 LQKENI. This CDR3 region has 15 residues. The CDR3 sequence: CASAKSRRDSAEAFF. The CDR3 nucleotides are TGTGCCAGCGCTAAAAGTAGACGGGATAGTGCTGAAGCTTTCTTT.

This clonotype was seen only a few times. Lacking the conserved final phenylalanine or tryptophan, this CDR3 likely reflects a read error. The chain joins TRBV24-1 to TRBJ2-3, with D maybe TRBD2 (6 bases). From germline, CDR1 is KGHDR and CDR2 SFDVKD. The CDR3 spans 17 residues. With 4 bases removed from V and 1 base from J, the gap between germline ends came to 17 bases. CDR3 amino acids: CATSDPSSASGTDTQYL. CDR3 in DNA: TGTGCCACCAGTGACCCTTCCTCGGCTAGCGGCACAGATACGCAGTATCTT.

This clonotype showed up just a few times. V gene TRBV6-6 combines with J gene TRBJ1-1, with D unclear. The length of the CDR3 is 12 residues. In germline, CDR1 is MNHNY, CDR2 SVGAGI (reference sequence). V was trimmed by 6 bases and J by 7 bases, leaving 12 bases between them. CDR3 sequence reads: CASRATVFEAFF. CDR3 bases: TGTGCCAGCAGGGCAACAGTTTTTGAAGCTTTCTTT.

This clonotype was seen a few times. The chain uses TRBV3-1 and TRBJ2-3, with D possibly matching TRBD1 (5 bases). CDR1 and CDR2 from the germline V gene are LGHDT and YNNKEL (reference sequence). Trimming shortened V by 0 bases and J by 4 bases, and 14 bases separated the two germline ends. The CDR3 totals 16 residues. The CDR3 reads CASSQDRLQDPDTQYF. CDR3 coding DNA: TGTGCCAGCAGCCAAGACCGCCTACAGGACCCAGATACGCAGTATTTT.

Turning to this clonotype: Since the CDR3 does not end with the conserved phenylalanine or tryptophan, this likely comes from a read error. This chain connects TRBV10-3 to TRBJ1-2; TRBD1 matches 10 bases. J gave up 4 bases and V 3 bases, and 8 bases lay outside the gene matches. The V gene's germline CDR1 is ENHRY and CDR2 SYGVKD. CDR3 length equals 16 residues. CDR3 nucleotide sequence: TGTGCCATCAGTGAACCCGGGACAGGGGCCGGCTATGGCTACACCCTC. Translating it yields CAISEPGTGAGYGYTL.

The chain couples TRBV15 to TRBJ2-3, with 7 bases aligning to TRBD2. Germline V gene lookup returns CDR1 LNHNV and CDR2 YYDKDF (reference sequence). Trimming cost V 1 base and J 0 bases; bases outside gene matches: 1. The CDR3 is made up of 15 amino acids. Here the CDR3 reads CATSRGGLSTDTQYF. Here the CDR3 DNA reads TGTGCCACCAGCAGAGGGGGACTAAGCACAGATACGCAGTATTTT.

The V call is TRBV6-1, the J call TRBJ2-1; TRBD1 is a possible D gene (6 bases). The CDR3 runs 16 residues. Looked up from germline, CDR1 is MNHNS and CDR2 is SASEGT. V lost 1 base and J lost 4, with 14 bases in between. CDR3: CASSEGSGHRYNEQFF. CDR3 nucleotides: TGTGCCAGCAGTGAAGGGTCGGGACACCGTTACAATGAGCAGTTCTTC.

This clonotype was detected a few times. V and J are TRBV3-1 and TRBJ2-5; D tentatively reads TRBD1 or TRBD2 (5 bases each). This CDR3 spans 10 amino acids. Germline V gene sequence: CDR1 LGHDT, CDR2 YNNKEL (reference sequence). Trimming left V 11 bases short and J 11 bases short, with 15 bases between. CDR3 region: CAGRGERQYF. CDR3 nucleotides: TGTGCCGGCCGAGGGGAGAGGCAGTACTTC.

The rearrangement links TRBV5-1 to TRBJ1-3; the match to TRBD1 covers 8 bases. With V trimmed by 4 bases and J by 2 bases, 5 bases remained unmatched. This CDR3 spans 15 amino acids. The germline V gene encodes CDR1 SGHRS and CDR2 YFSETQ. The CDR3 protein is CASSEGTGPGNTIYF. DNA of the CDR3: TGCGCCAGCAGCGAAGGGACAGGCCCTGGAAACACCATATATTTT.

A few counts support this clonotype. J is TRBJ1-1 and V is TRBV14, with D perhaps matching TRBD1 (6 bases). Trimming took off 0 bases at V and 11 bases at J, with 19 bases between the two ends. The CDR3 runs 15 residues. CDR1 is SGHDN, CDR2 FVKESK, per germline. CDR3 region: CASSQEQGARERAFF. CDR3 DNA: TGTGCCAGCAGCCAAGAACAGGGCGCGAGGGAAAGGGCTTTCTTT.

The chain is built from TRBV12-3 or TRBV12-4 and TRBJ1-5, with D uncertain. The CDR3 is made up of 12 amino acids. V lost 7 bases to trimming and J lost 2 bases, with 6 bases between them. This chain's CDR3 is CASTLRNQPQHF. For the CDR3, the DNA is TGTGCCAGCACCCTTCGCAATCAGCCCCAGCATTTT.

This clonotype was seen a few times. This chain connects TRBV20-1 to TRBJ2-5; tentative D call: TRBD2 (5 bases). Per the germline V gene, CDR1 is DFQATT and CDR2 is SNEGSKA (reference sequence). This CDR3 comprises 15 residues. V was cut by 3 bases and J by 4 bases, with 18 bases left in between. Here the CDR3 reads CSASAPSISRETQYF. CDR3 sequence (DNA): TGCAGTGCTAGCGCGCCTAGCATTAGTAGAGAGACCCAGTACTTC.